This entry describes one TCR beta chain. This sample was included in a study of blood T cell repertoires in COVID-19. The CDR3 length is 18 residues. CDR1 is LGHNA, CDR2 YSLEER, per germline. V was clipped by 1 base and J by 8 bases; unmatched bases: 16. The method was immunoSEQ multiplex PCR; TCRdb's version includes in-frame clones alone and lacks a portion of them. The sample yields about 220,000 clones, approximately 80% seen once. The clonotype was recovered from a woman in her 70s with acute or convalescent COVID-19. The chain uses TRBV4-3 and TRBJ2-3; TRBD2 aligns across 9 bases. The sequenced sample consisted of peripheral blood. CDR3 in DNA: TGCGCCAGCAGCCAAGTGGGCGGTGGCGGGGGGGCCTATAGTACGCAGTATTTT. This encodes CASSQVGGGGGAYSTQYF.